This T cell receptor (beta chain) appears in the sequencing data of a study of cytomegalovirus exposure and HLA in healthy donors. With respect to this clone: Its specificity is unknown.

The CDR3 is 14 amino acids. J gave up 6 bases and V 4 bases, and 8 bases lay outside the gene matches. Germline values: CDR1 SQVTM, CDR2 ANQGSEA. TCRdb's copy holds only in-frame clones and misses some; the assay was immunoSEQ multiplex PCR. There are some 150,000 clones in the sample; around nine tenths occur only once, and about 3.5% lies in the top ten. Overall study results and limits: The tendency of first-cohort TCR clusters to co-occur in the approximately 120 validation repertoires was identified by a subsequent analysis. CMV antigen specificity was confirmed in vitro for three CMV-associated chains.

Sequencing was carried out using PBMCs. This chain uses TRBV29-1 with TRBJ2-3; 9 nucleotides agree with TRBD2. This clonotype was obtained from a woman aged 18 to 35 in good health and CMV-seropositive. For the CDR3, the DNA is TGCAGCGTTGTAAGTAGCGGGAGCCCTGATACGCAGTATTTT. This codes for CSVVSSGSPDTQYF.